The rows below give T cell receptor beta chains drawn from one sample of a study of vaccination and CD4 T cells after COVID-19. These receptors lack a known antigen. TCRdb fed the PCR reads into MiXCR, producing one record per CDR3 protein. In the table there are tens of thousands of distinct CDR3 sequences, 40% to 45% of which are singletons. The source material was CD4+ T cells from blood, cultured in vitro, sampled after SARS-CoV-2 vaccination. The receptors shown here come from a human donor who had recovered from COVID-19. The CDR3 runs from the conserved cysteine through the conserved F or W. Each record gives: J gene, clone size, V gene, D gene, CDR3 DNA, CDR3 protein. A D gene is named only where the DNA matches it firmly. A row's size may be missing; if present it is once, few, many or a size class.

j_gene: TRBJ2-2; abundance: -; v_gene: TRBV7-2; d_gene: TRBD2; CDR3nt: TGTGCCAGCAGCTTACGGGCTAGCGGCCTTCTGGACACCGGGGAGCTGTTTTTT; CDR3aa: CASSLRASGLLDTGELFF
j_gene: TRBJ1-1; abundance: -; v_gene: TRBV7-2; d_gene: -; CDR3nt: TGTGCCAGCAGCTTCGGACAGCTTAACACTGAAGCTTTCTTT; CDR3aa: CASSFGQLNTEAFF
j_gene: TRBJ2-5; abundance: -; v_gene: TRBV7-2; d_gene: TRBD2; CDR3nt: TGTGCCAGCAGCCCCTCGGGAGGGGGAGAGACCCAGTACTTC; CDR3aa: CASSPSGGGETQYF
j_gene: TRBJ1-5; abundance: -; v_gene: TRBV19; d_gene: TRBD1; CDR3nt: TGTGCCAGTAGTATCCGCAGGGGGCTCAATCAGCCCCAGCATTTT; CDR3aa: CASSIRRGLNQPQHF
j_gene: TRBJ2-7; abundance: -; v_gene: TRBV28; d_gene: TRBD2; CDR3nt: TGTGCCAGCAGTGCTCATCGACTAGCGGGAGGGCCAAGGTACGAGCAGTACTTC; CDR3aa: CASSAHRLAGGPRYEQYF
j_gene: TRBJ1-1; abundance: -; v_gene: TRBV12-3/TRBV12-4; d_gene: -; CDR3nt: TGTGCCAGCAGTCGGAGGACAAGAGAAGCTTTCTTT; CDR3aa: CASSRRTREAFF
j_gene: TRBJ2-5; abundance: -; v_gene: TRBV20-1; d_gene: TRBD1; CDR3nt: TGCAGTGCTAGTGGTACAGGGGCAATAACAGTTCAAGAGACCCAGTACTTC; CDR3aa: CSASGTGAITVQETQYF
j_gene: TRBJ2-5; abundance: -; v_gene: TRBV4-2; d_gene: TRBD2; CDR3nt: TGTGCCAGCAGCCAGGAGACTAGCGGGGCCCCAGAGACCCAGTACTTC; CDR3aa: CASSQETSGAPETQYF
j_gene: TRBJ1-5; abundance: few; v_gene: TRBV28; d_gene: TRBD1; CDR3nt: TGTGCCAGCAGCCTACAGGGGAATCAGCCCCAGCATTTT; CDR3aa: CASSLQGNQPQHF
j_gene: TRBJ1-1; abundance: -; v_gene: TRBV7-2; d_gene: -; CDR3nt: TGTGCCAGCAGCTTTTCCTACGGTGAAGCTTTCTTT; CDR3aa: CASSFSYGEAFF
j_gene: TRBJ2-7; abundance: -; v_gene: TRBV10-3; d_gene: -; CDR3nt: TGTGCCATCAGTGAGTTCGAGCGGGCCTTATCCTACGAGCAGTACTTC; CDR3aa: CAISEFERALSYEQYF
j_gene: TRBJ1-2; abundance: -; v_gene: TRBV4-1; d_gene: TRBD1; CDR3nt: TGCGCCAGCAGCCAAGAGGAAGGGGGCGCCACGTATCGCTACACCTTC; CDR3aa: CASSQEEGGATYRYTF
j_gene: TRBJ2-2; abundance: -; v_gene: TRBV5-4; d_gene: -; CDR3nt: TGTGCCAGCAGCCGCCAGGAGAACACCGGGGAGCTGTTTTTT; CDR3aa: CASSRQENTGELFF
j_gene: TRBJ2-2; abundance: -; v_gene: TRBV6-2/TRBV6-3; d_gene: -; CDR3nt: TGTGCCAGCAGTTACGGGGTTGGCACCGGGGAGCTGTTTTTT; CDR3aa: CASSYGVGTGELFF
j_gene: TRBJ2-1; abundance: -; v_gene: TRBV7-2; d_gene: TRBD2; CDR3nt: TGTGCCAGCAGCTCAAGACTAGCGGGGGCCCCTGCGTTCTTC; CDR3aa: CASSSRLAGAPAFF
j_gene: TRBJ1-5; abundance: -; v_gene: TRBV19; d_gene: TRBD1; CDR3nt: TGTGCCAGTAGTAGGGACAGGGTTGGCAATCAGCCCCAGCATTTT; CDR3aa: CASSRDRVGNQPQHF
j_gene: TRBJ1-3; abundance: once; v_gene: TRBV7-2; d_gene: -; CDR3nt: TGTGCCAGCAGCCCACGGGCGGTGAACTCTGGAAACACCATATATTTT; CDR3aa: CASSPRAVNSGNTIYF
j_gene: TRBJ1-1; abundance: -; v_gene: TRBV4-3; d_gene: -; CDR3nt: TGCGCCAGCAGCCAAGTGGTCCAGAACACTGAAGCTTTCTTT; CDR3aa: CASSQVVQNTEAFF
j_gene: TRBJ1-2; abundance: -; v_gene: TRBV5-5; d_gene: -; CDR3nt: TGTGCCAGCAGCTCGTCCATAGGTTCGACAGTTACTAACTATGGCTACACCTTC; CDR3aa: CASSSSIGSTVTNYGYTF
j_gene: TRBJ2-7; abundance: -; v_gene: TRBV19; d_gene: TRBD2; CDR3nt: TGTGCCAGTAGTCCTAAGACCCCCTTACTAGCGGGAGGCTCCTACGAGCAGTACTTC; CDR3aa: CASSPKTPLLAGGSYEQYF
j_gene: TRBJ1-5; abundance: medium-sized; v_gene: TRBV20-1; d_gene: -; CDR3nt: TGCAGTGCCCGTCGCGGACAGAACAATCAGCCCCAGCATTTT; CDR3aa: CSARRGQNNQPQHF
j_gene: TRBJ2-4; abundance: few; v_gene: TRBV7-2; d_gene: -; CDR3nt: TGTGCCAGCAGCTTACCCCCCGTGAACATTCAGTACTTC; CDR3aa: CASSLPPVNIQYF
j_gene: TRBJ2-1; abundance: once; v_gene: TRBV7-9; d_gene: TRBD2; CDR3nt: TGTGCCAGCAGCTTAGCGCTAGCGGGAGTGGATGAGCAGTTCTTC; CDR3aa: CASSLALAGVDEQFF
j_gene: TRBJ1-2; abundance: -; v_gene: TRBV2; d_gene: -; CDR3nt: TGTGCCAGCACTCTGGGTGAATCTGGCTACACCTTC; CDR3aa: CASTLGESGYTF
j_gene: TRBJ2-7; abundance: -; v_gene: TRBV6-1; d_gene: -; CDR3nt: TGTGCCAGCAGTGACAGGGGAGTCGAGCAGTACTTC; CDR3aa: CASSDRGVEQYF
j_gene: TRBJ1-2; abundance: -; v_gene: TRBV20-1; d_gene: TRBD1; CDR3nt: TGCAGTGCTACCAGGGACAGCGATATCTGGGGCTACACCTTC; CDR3aa: CSATRDSDIWGYTF
j_gene: TRBJ1-2; abundance: -; v_gene: TRBV10-3; d_gene: -; CDR3nt: TGTGCCATCAGCGACGCCCCCAGGGTATATGGCTACACCTTC; CDR3aa: CAISDAPRVYGYTF
j_gene: TRBJ1-1; abundance: -; v_gene: TRBV24-1; d_gene: -; CDR3nt: TGTGCCACCAGTTATCGGCAGGGTGTGATCCGACGGCCTGAAGCTTTCTTT; CDR3aa: CATSYRQGVIRRPEAFF
j_gene: TRBJ1-1; abundance: -; v_gene: TRBV19; d_gene: -; CDR3nt: TGTGCCAGTAGTACAGCCTTGGGGGAAACTGAAGCTTTCTTT; CDR3aa: CASSTALGETEAFF
j_gene: TRBJ2-7; abundance: -; v_gene: TRBV6-2/TRBV6-3; d_gene: TRBD2; CDR3nt: TGTGCCAGCAGCCCGCGGGGGGGAGGAGACAACGAGCAGTACTTC; CDR3aa: CASSPRGGGDNEQYF
j_gene: TRBJ2-7; abundance: few; v_gene: TRBV15; d_gene: TRBD1; CDR3nt: TGTGCCACCAGCAGAGAGAGACAGGGGGCCCACGAGCAGTACTTC; CDR3aa: CATSRERQGAHEQYF
j_gene: TRBJ1-2; abundance: few; v_gene: TRBV7-2; d_gene: -; CDR3nt: TGTGCCAGCAGCCCTAGAGTTAACTATGGCTACACCTTC; CDR3aa: CASSPRVNYGYTF
j_gene: TRBJ2-1; abundance: few; v_gene: TRBV7-8; d_gene: TRBD2; CDR3nt: TGTGCCAGCAGCTTAAGACTAGCGGGCTTCAATGAGCAGTTCTTC; CDR3aa: CASSLRLAGFNEQFF
j_gene: TRBJ1-2; abundance: -; v_gene: TRBV6-2/TRBV6-3; d_gene: TRBD1; CDR3nt: TGTGCCAGCAGTTCCGGACAGGGGAGGAGAAACTATGGCTACACCTTC; CDR3aa: CASSSGQGRRNYGYTF
j_gene: TRBJ2-7; abundance: -; v_gene: TRBV27; d_gene: TRBD1; CDR3nt: TGTGCCAGCAGTTTAAAGTGGACAGGTACCTACGAGCAGTACTTC; CDR3aa: CASSLKWTGTYEQYF
j_gene: TRBJ1-2; abundance: few; v_gene: TRBV20-1; d_gene: TRBD1; CDR3nt: TGCAGTGCTATCTCCAGGGGCTACCGGGACAGGGGGCGAGGCTACACCTTC; CDR3aa: CSAISRGYRDRGRGYTF
j_gene: TRBJ1-2; abundance: -; v_gene: TRBV12-3/TRBV12-4; d_gene: -; CDR3nt: TGTGCCAGCAGTTTGTCCGGGGGCGATAACTATGGCTACACCTTC; CDR3aa: CASSLSGGDNYGYTF
j_gene: TRBJ2-5; abundance: few; v_gene: TRBV15; d_gene: -; CDR3nt: TGTGCCACCAGCAGAGTTAGCGCCGAGACCCAGTACTTC; CDR3aa: CATSRVSAETQYF
j_gene: TRBJ1-2; abundance: few; v_gene: TRBV6-4; d_gene: TRBD1; CDR3nt: TGTGCCAGACGGACAGGGCTTAACTATGGCTACACCTTC; CDR3aa: CARRTGLNYGYTF
j_gene: TRBJ1-1; abundance: -; v_gene: TRBV19; d_gene: -; CDR3nt: TGTGCCGGCGGACGGAGGGGCATGAACACTGAAGCTTTCTTT; CDR3aa: CAGGRRGMNTEAFF
j_gene: TRBJ2-1; abundance: -; v_gene: TRBV7-2; d_gene: TRBD2; CDR3nt: TGTGCCAGCAGCTTAGATGGACTAGCGGCCCGATACAATGAGCAGTTCTTC; CDR3aa: CASSLDGLAARYNEQFF
j_gene: TRBJ1-6; abundance: few; v_gene: TRBV20-1; d_gene: -; CDR3nt: TGCAGTGCGAAAGTAGGGGATGGTCCACCCCTCCACTTT; CDR3aa: CSAKVGDGPPLHF
j_gene: TRBJ1-6; abundance: -; v_gene: TRBV19; d_gene: -; CDR3nt: TGTGCCAGTAGTATCGGTCGGGGGCAGGGACATAATTCACCCCTCCACTTT; CDR3aa: CASSIGRGQGHNSPLHF
j_gene: TRBJ2-3; abundance: few; v_gene: TRBV7-3; d_gene: -; CDR3nt: TGTGCCAGCAGCTACGGAGATACGCAGTATTTT; CDR3aa: CASSYGDTQYF
j_gene: TRBJ1-5; abundance: once; v_gene: TRBV10-2; d_gene: -; CDR3nt: TGCGCCAGCAGCGCCAACGGAGGGCCTAATCAGCCCCAGCATTTT; CDR3aa: CASSANGGPNQPQHF
j_gene: TRBJ2-7; abundance: -; v_gene: TRBV27; d_gene: -; CDR3nt: TGTGCCAGCAGTTTATATGTAGGGACGGACTACGAGCAGTACTTC; CDR3aa: CASSLYVGTDYEQYF
j_gene: TRBJ1-2; abundance: -; v_gene: TRBV5-6; d_gene: -; CDR3nt: TGTGCCAGCAGCTTGGGGTTGGCCTATGGCTACACCTTC; CDR3aa: CASSLGLAYGYTF
j_gene: TRBJ1-1; abundance: large; v_gene: TRBV6-5; d_gene: -; CDR3nt: TGTGCCAGCAGTTATTCAGGGATGTACACTGAAGCTTTCTTT; CDR3aa: CASSYSGMYTEAFF
j_gene: TRBJ2-7; abundance: -; v_gene: TRBV5-1; d_gene: -; CDR3nt: TGCGCCAGCAGCTCTTCCGGGGCCGACTACGAGCAGTACTTC; CDR3aa: CASSSSGADYEQYF
j_gene: TRBJ2-7; abundance: -; v_gene: TRBV18; d_gene: -; CDR3nt: TGTGCCAGCTCAGCCCTGGAGGGGCTCTACGAGCAGTACTTC; CDR3aa: CASSALEGLYEQYF
j_gene: TRBJ2-5; abundance: -; v_gene: TRBV21-1; d_gene: -; CDR3nt: TGTGCCAGCAGCAAAGGGACTAGCGAGGTAAAGACCCAGTACTTC; CDR3aa: CASSKGTSEVKTQYF
j_gene: TRBJ1-2; abundance: -; v_gene: TRBV5-6; d_gene: TRBD1; CDR3nt: TGTGCCAGCAGCTTGGGAGGGACAGGGACTTATGGCTACACCTTC; CDR3aa: CASSLGGTGTYGYTF
j_gene: TRBJ1-5; abundance: -; v_gene: TRBV7-2; d_gene: -; CDR3nt: TGTGCCAGCAGCTTAGATGGACTGGGAAATCAGCCCCAGCATTTT; CDR3aa: CASSLDGLGNQPQHF
j_gene: TRBJ1-2; abundance: few; v_gene: TRBV28; d_gene: -; CDR3nt: TGTGCCAGCAGCCCGACAGGAACTCTTTCGGTTCGGACCTTC; CDR3aa: CASSPTGTLSVRTF
j_gene: TRBJ1-2; abundance: medium-sized; v_gene: TRBV15; d_gene: TRBD1; CDR3nt: TGTGCCACCAGCAGAGCAGGACAGGGCAACTATGGCTACACCTTC; CDR3aa: CATSRAGQGNYGYTF
j_gene: TRBJ1-2; abundance: -; v_gene: TRBV10-3; d_gene: -; CDR3nt: TGTGCCATCAGTGAGAACACCAGGGCTTTTCGGGCCTACACCTTC; CDR3aa: CAISENTRAFRAYTF
j_gene: TRBJ1-2; abundance: few; v_gene: TRBV5-4; d_gene: -; CDR3nt: TGTGCCAGCAGCCTTGAAGCCATCGAAGGCTACACCTTC; CDR3aa: CASSLEAIEGYTF
j_gene: TRBJ1-1; abundance: -; v_gene: TRBV5-1; d_gene: -; CDR3nt: TGCGCCAGCAGCTTGGATGGGGGCATGAACACTGAAGCTTTCTTT; CDR3aa: CASSLDGGMNTEAFF
j_gene: TRBJ2-5; abundance: -; v_gene: TRBV20-1; d_gene: TRBD1; CDR3nt: TGCAGTGCTAGATCGGGACAGGGAGGTTCGGAGACCCAGTACTTC; CDR3aa: CSARSGQGGSETQYF
j_gene: TRBJ2-1; abundance: few; v_gene: TRBV11-2; d_gene: -; CDR3nt: TGTGCCAGCAGCCTTCAAGGCAATGAGCAGTTCTTC; CDR3aa: CASSLQGNEQFF